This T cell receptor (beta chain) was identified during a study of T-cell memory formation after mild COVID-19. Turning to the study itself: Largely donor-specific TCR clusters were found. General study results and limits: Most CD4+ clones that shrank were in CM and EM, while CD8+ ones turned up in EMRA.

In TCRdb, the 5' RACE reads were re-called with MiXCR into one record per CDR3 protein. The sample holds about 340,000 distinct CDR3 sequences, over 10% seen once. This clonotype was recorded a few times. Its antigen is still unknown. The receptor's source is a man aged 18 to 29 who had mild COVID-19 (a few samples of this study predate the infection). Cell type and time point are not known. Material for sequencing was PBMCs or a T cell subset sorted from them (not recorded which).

CDR3 coding DNA: TGTGCCAGCAGCACCTGGGACAGGGCGGCGACAGATACGCAGTATTTT. As protein: CASSTWDRAATDTQYF. This chain joins TRBV7-9 and TRBJ2-3; 9 nucleotides align to TRBD1. The J segment lost 3 bases and the V segment lost 5 bases, leaving 9 bases of the junction unmatched. CDR3 length: 16 amino acids. CDR1 and CDR2 (germline): SEHNR, FQNEAQ (reference sequence). Using reference TRBV7-9 and TRBJ2-3 for the parts outside the CDR3, the full variable domain is DTGVSQNPRHKITKRGQNVTFRCDPISEHNRLYWYRQTLGQGPEFLTYFQNEAQLEKSRLLSDRFSAERPKGSFSTLEIQRTEQGDSAMYLCASSTWDRAATDTQYFGPGTRLTVL.